The sample holds a few counts of the clone carrying this TCR beta chain. Its specificity is unknown. The data are from a study of T cell responses to AZD1222 COVID-19 vaccine. Notes on the study in general: Targeting of unmutated variant regions was reportedly seen in nearly half of spike-specific TCRs. Donors, mostly white British, included more females; clonal diversity was possibly underestimated. Distributed over spike, vaccine-associated CD4 TCRs predominated at 160-218 and 743-854.

Libraries were prepared by immunoSEQ multiplex PCR; TCRdb keeps only in-frame clonotypes and omits some of them. Of nearly 110,000 clones listed, about nine tenths are singletons. CDR1 and CDR2 (germline): GTSNPN, SVGIG (reference sequence). The CDR3 sequence is 13 residues long. The V and J ends lost 4 bases and 7 bases, in that order; junction bases with no gene match: 7. Specimen: peripheral blood, collected on day 0 of AZD1222 vaccination. This chain links TRBV30 with TRBJ1-5, with 7 nucleotides matching TRBD1. The source is an adult in good health. CDR3 in amino acids: CAWTTAGGQPQHF. CDR3 bases: TGTGCCTGGACTACCGCAGGGGGACAGCCCCAGCATTTT.